Each of the 17 T cell receptor beta chains below was sequenced from the same sample in a study of blood T cell repertoires in COVID-19. Sequencing used immunoSEQ multiplex PCR; TCRdb keeps in-frame clones, though not all of them. The sample has about 380,000 clones; around 87% are singletons. Sequenced sample: PBMCs or T cells enriched from blood (not recorded which). The receptors shown here come from a man between 25 and 39 years old who had recovered from COVID-19.

This chain links TRBV30 with TRBJ1-6; D ambiguous. The CDR3 is 14 residues long. CDR1 and CDR2 from the germline V gene are GTSNPN and SVGIG (reference sequence). Trimming took 8 bases from V and 0 from J, leaving 11 bases between them. Here the CDR3 reads CAANRDSYNSPLHF. CDR3 nucleotides: TGTGCCGCTAACCGGGACTCCTATAATTCACCCCTCCACTTT.

This clone has a handful of counts. The genes are TRBV29-1 and TRBJ1-2, with D possibly being TRBD1 (6 bases). The length of the CDR3 is 12 residues. Looked up from germline, CDR1 is SQVTM and CDR2 is ANQGSEA. The ends were cut back, 4 bases at V and 4 bases at J, with 10 bases in the middle. The DNA of the CDR3 is TGCAGCGTTGTTTCGGACAGCTATGGCTACACCTTC. As protein: CSVVSDSYGYTF.

J is TRBJ1-4 and V is TRBV10-2; D unclear. V lost 7 bases, J lost 8 bases, and 20 bases lay in between. The germline V gene encodes CDR1 WSHSY and CDR2 SAAADI. There are 15 residues in the CDR3. In DNA form, the CDR3 reads TGCGCCAGCAAATCTCCGAGCTTCATGGGCGAAAAACTGTTTTTT. Protein: CASKSPSFMGEKLFF.

The rearrangement links TRBV7-2 to TRBJ2-5, with D possibly TRBD2 on 6 matching bases. Trimming cost V 5 bases and J 2 bases, with 18 bases left between them. The CDR3 consists of 16 residues. Germline values: CDR1 SGHTA, CDR2 FQGNSA. CDR3 sequence reads: CASSGMGLRPQETQYF. The CDR3 DNA is TGTGCCAGCAGCGGGATGGGACTTCGGCCGCAAGAGACCCAGTACTTC.

V gene TRBV11-1 combines with J gene TRBJ2-5; TRBD2 agrees at 9 bases. After removal of 0 bases from V and 5 bases from J, the junction contained 4 bases not matched to a gene. Per the germline V gene, CDR1 is SGHAT and CDR2 is FQDESV (reference sequence). CDR3 size: 15 residues. The CDR3 loop is CASSLAVAGGETQYF. The CDR3 region has the DNA TGTGCCAGCAGCTTAGCGGTCGCGGGGGGGGAGACCCAGTACTTC.

This chain joins TRBV10-3 and TRBJ2-7; tentatively, D is TRBD1 (6 bases). CDR1 ENHRY and CDR2 SYGVKD come from the germline V gene. There are 15 residues in the CDR3. The V gene lost 6 bases and the J gene lost 7 bases, with 22 bases spanning the gap. In nucleotides, the CDR3 is TGTGCCATCAGGGACAGTGCTCGAATCCCTTCGGAGCAGTACTTC. It is translated as CAIRDSARIPSEQYF.

The chain has TRBV5-6 and TRBJ1-1; no clear D gene. The V end was cut by 0 bases, the J end by 1 base, with 7 bases between. This CDR3 is built from 14 residues. The germline V gene has CDR1 SGHDT and CDR2 YYEEEE. CDR3 protein: CASSLAAGNTEAFF. The CDR3 DNA sequence: TGTGCCAGCAGCTTGGCCGCAGGGAACACTGAAGCTTTCTTT.

Concerning this clone: The same CDR3 also results from other DNA sequences found in this sample. The V and J genes are TRBV3-1 (or the pseudogene TRBV3-2) and TRBJ2-7, with a possible D match to TRBD1 (6 bases). This CDR3 comprises 13 residues. Germline CDR1 and CDR2: LGHDT and YNNKEL (reference sequence). V was clipped by 2 bases and J by 10 bases, with 15 bases between them. The CDR3 is CASSQRQGMKQYF. The CDR3 bases are TGTGCCAGCAGCCAACGTCAGGGGATGAAACAGTACTTC.

The rearrangement joins TRBV19 to TRBJ1-5; 8 bases fit TRBD1. The trim removed 10 bases at V and 4 bases at J, leaving 15 bases unmatched. Germline CDR1 reads LNHDA; CDR2 reads SQIVND (reference sequence). The CDR3 consists of 16 residues. The CDR3 region has the DNA TGTGCCACTAGGGGCTTGGACAGGGATTCTAATCAGCCCCAGCATTTT. Amino acid sequence: CATRGLDRDSNQPQHF.

CDR3: CASSLWGGEGTEAFF. DNA of the CDR3: TGTGCCAGCAGCTTATGGGGGGGCGAGGGAACTGAAGCTTTCTTT. The chain has TRBV7-8 and TRBJ1-1; tentatively, D is TRBD1 (6 bases). V lost 2 bases and J 5 bases, leaving 15 bases between the germline ends. Germline values: CDR1 SGHVS, CDR2 FQNEAQ. The CDR3 is 15 residues long.

The V and J genes are TRBV5-6 and TRBJ1-2, with a weak D call TRBD1 (6 bases). V dropped 1 base and J dropped 3 bases, with 13 bases sitting between them. The CDR3 spans 15 residues. Germline CDR1 and CDR2: SGHDT and YYEEEE. The CDR3 nucleotides read TGTGCCAGCAGCTTGTTTGGGGGCGTAGACTATGGCTACACCTTC. Translated: CASSLFGGVDYGYTF.

This chain uses TRBV7-2 with TRBJ1-2, with D perhaps matching TRBD1 (5 bases). Germline V gives CDR1 SGHTA, CDR2 FQGNSA. Trimming took off 5 bases at V and 13 bases at J, with 20 bases between the two ends. The CDR3 length is 13 residues. CDR3 sequence: CASSPPQVRFSTF. CDR3 nucleotide sequence: TGTGCCAGCAGCCCACCACAGGTTCGGTTCAGCACCTTC.

CDR3 loop: CASSLGHSPYEQYF. In DNA form, the CDR3 reads TGTGCCAGCAGCTTGGGTCACAGCCCCTACGAGCAGTACTTC. The V call is TRBV7-2, the J call TRBJ2-7; D not certain. The CDR3 consists of 14 residues. The germline gives CDR1 SGHTA, CDR2 FQGNSA. The germline V and J ends were trimmed by 3 bases and 2 bases, with 11 bases remaining between them.

The chain couples TRBV7-8 to TRBJ1-5, with D possibly TRBD1 on 5 matching bases. This CDR3 region has 14 residues. V was pared by 5 bases and J by 5 bases, with 13 bases between. Germline CDR1 SGHVS, CDR2 FQNEAQ. The CDR3 here is CASSPGGRDQPQHF. The CDR3 coding sequence is TGTGCCAGCAGCCCCGGGGGTAGGGATCAGCCCCAGCATTTT.

The chain combines TRBV15 with TRBJ1-3; 7 bases map to TRBD1. V lost 0 bases to trimming and J lost 2 bases; unmatched junction nucleotides: 4. The CDR3 covers 16 residues. Germline CDR1 reads LNHNV; CDR2 reads YYDKDF (reference sequence). The CDR3 protein is CATSRDLQGTGNTIYF. CDR3 DNA: TGTGCCACCAGCAGAGATCTACAGGGGACTGGAAACACCATATATTTT.

The J gene is TRBJ2-7, the V gene TRBV19; 8 nucleotides match TRBD2. After removal of 5 bases from V and 0 bases from J, the junction contained 6 bases not matched to a gene. The V gene's germline CDR1 is LNHDA and CDR2 SQIVND (reference sequence). The CDR3 is 15 residues long. The CDR3: CASSQRGGPSYEQYF. The CDR3 DNA reads as TGTGCCAGTAGTCAGCGCGGGGGGCCCTCCTACGAGCAGTACTTC.

The chain joins TRBV7-2 to TRBJ1-1; TRBD1 is a possible D gene (5 bases). The germline CDR1 and CDR2 sequences are SGHTA and FQGNSA. This CDR3 has 14 amino acids. Trimming left V 2 bases short and J 4 bases short, with 11 bases between. The CDR3 DNA sequence: TGTGCCAGCAGCTTAATTCTCCAGGGCACTGAAGCTTTCTTT. As protein: CASSLILQGTEAFF.